Below, one T cell receptor beta chain is given with its context. The participants were between roughly 18 and 100 years old and came from about two dozen US areas. The sample is drawn from a study of blood T cell repertoires in COVID-19. Assay: immunoSEQ multiplex PCR; the TCRdb copy retains only in-frame clones and omits some. The sample yields 180,000 or so clones, roughly nine tenths seen once. CDR1 is SNHLY and CDR2 is FYNNEI in the germline V gene. This CDR3 has 15 residues. V shed 1 base and J shed 7 bases, with 13 bases lying between them. Material for sequencing was PBMCs or T cells enriched from blood (not recorded which). The J gene is TRBJ1-4, the V gene TRBV2, with D perhaps matching TRBD1 (5 bases). This sequence was found in a human donor with acute COVID-19. The donor label of this sample is uncertain. CDR3 coding DNA: TGTGCCAGCAGTGAAGTTGGGGGGTTTGGTGAAAAACTGTTTTTT. As protein: CASSEVGGFGEKLFF. Supplemented by reference TRBV2 and TRBJ1-4, the full variable domain reads EPEVTQTPSHQVTQMGQEVILRCVPISNHLYFYWYRQILGQKVEFLVSFYNNEISEKSEIFDDQFSVERPDGSNFTLKIRSTKLEDSAMYFCASSEVGGFGEKLFFGSGTQLSVL.